The next 25 T cell receptor beta chains were all read from a single sample in a study of blood T cell repertoires in COVID-19. Sequencing was performed with immunoSEQ multiplex PCR; in TCRdb, only in-frame clones are kept and a portion is missing. The repertoire consists of 150,000 to 200,000 clones, with 80% to 90% occurring once and the leading ten covering approximately 2%. The sample comprised peripheral blood. These receptors all come from a man aged 18 to 29 who had recovered from COVID-19.

V and J are TRBV5-1 and TRBJ1-5; D is undetermined. The ends were cut back, 5 bases at V and 3 bases at J, with 15 bases in the middle. This CDR3 is 15 amino acids long. Germline V gene lookup returns CDR1 SGHRS and CDR2 YFSETQ. The CDR3 DNA sequence: TGCGCCAGCAGACCCGCGGCAGTCAACAATCAGCCCCAGCATTTT. Translating gives CASRPAAVNNQPQHF.

The chain joins TRBV19 to TRBJ2-1; TRBD2 agrees at 8 bases. V lost 6 bases and J lost 5; bases outside the gene matches: 9. Germline lookup yields CDR1 LNHDA and CDR2 SQIVND (reference sequence). CDR3 length: 15 amino acids. The CDR3 DNA reads as TGTGCCAGTAGGGAAGTGATAGCGGGAAACAATGAGCAGTTCTTC. Translated, it gives CASREVIAGNNEQFF. Complete variable domain (other parts from reference TRBV19 and TRBJ2-1): DGGITQSPKYLFRKEGQNVTLSCEQNLNHDAMYWYRQDPGQGLRLIYYSQIVNDFQKGDIAEGYSVSREKKESFPLTVTSAQKNPTAFYLCASREVIAGNNEQFFGPGTRLTVL.

The chain uses TRBV28 and TRBJ1-5; TRBD1 matches at 7 bases. Germline trimming cut 4 bases from V and 3 bases from J; bases unmatched to any gene: 6. The CDR3 covers 15 residues. The germline gives CDR1 MDHEN, CDR2 SYDVKM. This CDR3 reads CASSSRDRDNQPQHF. The CDR3, as DNA: TGTGCCAGCAGTTCCCGGGACAGAGACAATCAGCCCCAGCATTTT. Variable domain in full (rest from reference TRBV28 and TRBJ1-5): DVKVTQSSRYLVKRTGEKVFLECVQDMDHENMFWYRQDPGLGLRLIYFSYDVKMKEKGDIPEGYSVSREKKERFSLILESASTNQTSMYLCASSSRDRDNQPQHFGDGTRLSIL.

This clone appeared a few times. The rearrangement joins TRBV7-8 to TRBJ2-2; 9 nucleotides align to TRBD2. This CDR3 region has 16 residues. V shed 6 bases and J 3 bases; nucleotides not matched to a gene: 8. Germline CDR1 SGHVS, CDR2 FQNEAQ. The CDR3, as DNA: TGTGCCAGCAGATATGGACTAGCGACTTACACCGGGGAGCTGTTTTTT. As protein: CASRYGLATYTGELFF.

The count of this clone is one. The V and J genes are TRBV5-5 and TRBJ2-1; possibly TRBD1 for D (5 bases). V lost 3 bases to trimming and J lost 0 bases, with 7 bases between them. In germline, CDR1 is SGHKS, CDR2 YYEKEE (reference sequence). This CDR3 is 14 amino acids long. The chain's CDR3 is CASSWGSSYNEQFF. In nucleotides, the CDR3 is TGTGCCAGCAGCTGGGGCAGCTCCTACAATGAGCAGTTCTTC.

The chain links TRBV7-9 to TRBJ1-1; possible D gene TRBD1, 5 bases. The V and J ends lost 2 bases and 4 bases respectively, with 8 bases between them. CDR3 length: 13 amino acids. Germline loops: CDR1 SEHNR, CDR2 FQNEAQ (reference sequence). The CDR3 region has the DNA TGTGCCAGCAGCTTATCGCAGGGCACTGAAGCTTTCTTT. Its protein product is CASSLSQGTEAFF.

V and J are TRBV5-1 and TRBJ1-2; D is perhaps TRBD1 (6 bases). The CDR3 spans 14 residues. V lost 4 bases, J lost 7 bases, and 17 bases lay in between. Per the germline V gene, CDR1 is SGHRS and CDR2 is YFSETQ. In nucleotides, the CDR3 is TGCGCCAGCAGCCCGGACAGTGAGATGGGTGGCTACACCTTC. Protein: CASSPDSEMGGYTF. Filled out from reference TRBV5-1 and TRBJ1-2, the complete variable domain reads KAGVTQTPRYLIKTRGQQVTLSCSPISGHRSVSWYQQTPGQGLQFLFEYFSETQRNKGNFPGRFSGRQFSNSRSEMNVSTLELGDSALYLCASSPDSEMGGYTFGSGTRLTVV.

The genes are TRBV14 and TRBJ2-7; D gene ambiguous. The CDR3 totals 14 residues. In germline, CDR1 is SGHDN, CDR2 FVKESK. V shed 1 base and J shed 6 bases, with 13 bases lying between them. The CDR3 DNA is TGTGCCAGCAGCCAAGCATCGCCTGCCGGCGAGCAGTACTTC. Translating gives CASSQASPAGEQYF. The full variable domain, completed using reference TRBV14 and TRBJ2-7, is EAGVTQFPSHSVIEKGQTVTLRCDPISGHDNLYWYRRVMGKEIKFLLHFVKESKQDESGMPNNRFLAERTGGTYSTLKVQPAELEDSGVYFCASSQASPAGEQYFGPGTRLTVT.

The V call is TRBV30, the J call TRBJ1-1; 8 nucleotides agree with TRBD1. The V segment lost 3 bases and the J segment 10 bases; nucleotides outside the gene matches: 7. Germline assignment: CDR1 GTSNPN and CDR2 SVGIG (reference sequence). The CDR3 is 12 amino acids. The CDR3 DNA is TGTGCCTGGAGCACTTCCGGGACAGGAGCTTTCTTT. This codes for CAWSTSGTGAFF.

The chain has TRBV7-9 and TRBJ2-1; TRBD1 matches 7 bases. The ends lost 0 bases at V and 2 bases at J; junction bases unmatched: 7. Germline assignment: CDR1 SEHNR and CDR2 FQNEAQ (reference sequence). The CDR3 is 17 residues long. The CDR3 spells CASSLAGAGTAYNEQFF. The CDR3 DNA sequence: TGTGCCAGCAGCTTAGCGGGGGCTGGGACAGCCTACAATGAGCAGTTCTTC.

CDR3 nucleotides: TGCGCCAGCAGCTTAGGGACAGGGATTTCCTACGAGCAGTACTTC. This encodes CASSLGTGISYEQYF. The rearrangement links TRBV5-1 to TRBJ2-7; 9 bases fit TRBD1. Germline V lookup: CDR1 SGHRS, CDR2 YFSETQ. The CDR3 length is 15 residues. V lost 2 bases and J lost 1; bases outside the gene matches: 4.

In DNA, the CDR3 is TGTGCCAGCCACGAGGGAAGCACAGATACGCAGTATTTT. Its protein product is CASHEGSTDTQYF. The chain links TRBV2 to TRBJ2-3, with D possibly matching TRBD2 (5 bases). Looked up from germline, CDR1 is SNHLY and CDR2 is FYNNEI. The ends were cut back, 8 bases at V and 0 bases at J, with 9 bases in the middle. The CDR3 covers 13 residues.

V usage is TRBV3-1 (or the pseudogene TRBV3-2) and J usage is TRBJ2-7, with a weak D call TRBD2 (5 bases). Looked up from germline, CDR1 is LGHDT and CDR2 is YNNKEL (reference sequence). This CDR3 region has 13 residues. V was trimmed by 0 bases and J by 7 bases, leaving 10 bases between them. In DNA form, the CDR3 reads TGTGCCAGCAGCCAAGATCCGGGGTGGGAGCAGTACTTC. Its translation: CASSQDPGWEQYF.

The J gene is TRBJ1-2, the V gene TRBV7-9; D gene unclear. Germline V lookup: CDR1 SEHNR, CDR2 FQNEAQ (reference sequence). There are 12 residues in the CDR3. Trimming shortened V by 3 bases and J by 0 bases, and 2 bases separated the two germline ends. The chain's CDR3 is CASSFTNYGYTF. The CDR3 nucleotides are TGTGCCAGCAGCTTCACTAACTATGGCTACACCTTC.

This chain joins TRBV10-3 and TRBJ2-5, with TRBD1 matching 8 bases. The CDR3 consists of 13 residues. Looked up from germline, CDR1 is ENHRY and CDR2 is SYGVKD. Trimming removed 9 bases from V and 4 bases from J; junction bases left unmatched: 7. This CDR3 reads CAIGVQGGETQYF. The CDR3 nucleotides read TGTGCCATTGGAGTACAGGGGGGAGAGACCCAGTACTTC.

The chain is built from TRBV7-3 and TRBJ2-1; no clear D gene. Trimming removed 2 bases from V and 8 bases from J, with 13 bases in between. Germline V gene lookup returns CDR1 SGHTA and CDR2 FQGTGA. The CDR3 consists of 14 residues. CDR3 DNA sequence: TGTGCCAGCAGCTTAGTAGGTCTGAGCGATGAGCAGTTCTTC. It translates to CASSLVGLSDEQFF.

The chain couples TRBV5-1 to TRBJ2-1; D gene unclear. V was cut by 4 bases and J by 4 bases, with 9 bases left in between. The germline gives CDR1 SGHRS, CDR2 YFSETQ. CDR3 size: 13 residues. The CDR3 protein is CASSPVGYNEQFF. The CDR3 nucleotides are TGCGCCAGCAGCCCCGTCGGGTACAATGAGCAGTTCTTC.

This chain uses TRBV27 with TRBJ2-7, with D maybe TRBD1 (6 bases). Germline V lookup: CDR1 MNHEY, CDR2 SMNVEV (reference sequence). The CDR3 sequence is 15 residues long. V gave up 5 bases and J gave up 11 bases, with 25 bases separating them. The CDR3 region has the DNA TGTGCCAGCAGTCCCCCGGGACAACCAAAGTCTCGTGAGTACTTC. It translates to CASSPPGQPKSREYF.

The chain recombines TRBV12-3 or TRBV12-4 with TRBJ1-2, with D tentatively TRBD1 (5 bases). The CDR3 has 13 residues. Trimming removed 6 bases at V and 8 bases at J, with 16 bases between. Here the CDR3 reads CASSPGTREGYTF. The DNA for the CDR3 is TGTGCCAGCAGCCCCGGGACTCGGGAGGGCTACACCTTC.

About this clone: Germline is not matched at one junction end, which may reflect a read error. The chain couples TRBV5-4 to TRBJ1-2; 11 nucleotides agree with TRBD1. Germline CDR1 and CDR2: SGHNT and YYREEE (reference sequence). The CDR3 has 14 amino acids. The CDR3 loop reads CVSRRTGGDYGYTF. The CDR3 coding sequence is TGTGTCAGCAGGAGGACAGGGGGCGACTATGGCTACACCTTC.

The chain combines TRBV27 with TRBJ1-1, with 9 bases lining up with TRBD1. Trimming took 6 bases from V and 1 from J; bases not matched to a gene: 12. Germline CDR1 and CDR2: MNHEY and SMNVEV (reference sequence). The CDR3 loop spans 17 amino acids. The CDR3 DNA sequence: TGTGCCAGCAGCTCACCTCCGGGACAGGGCAAGAACACTGAAGCTTTCTTT. This codes for CASSSPPGQGKNTEAFF.

The rearrangement uses TRBV5-1 and TRBJ2-5, with D maybe TRBD2 (6 bases). V shed 0 bases and J shed 5 bases, with 11 bases lying between them. CDR1 SGHRS and CDR2 YFSETQ come from the germline V gene. The CDR3 has 14 amino acids. The CDR3 is CASSLGGLPETQYF. The CDR3 DNA reads TGCGCCAGCAGCTTGGGGGGACTCCCGGAGACCCAGTACTTC.

The CDR3 DNA reads as TGTGCCAGCAGCTCCAAATCACCCGCCGAAATGCTATACAATGAGCAGTTCTTC. As protein: CASSSKSPAEMLYNEQFF. The J gene is TRBJ2-1, the V gene TRBV7-3; D gene ambiguous. V lost 4 bases to trimming and J lost 4 bases, with 23 bases between them. CDR3 size: 18 residues. Per the germline V gene, CDR1 is SGHTA and CDR2 is FQGTGA.

The chain has TRBV7-9 and TRBJ1-6; no definite D call. This CDR3 contains 15 residues. CDR1 and CDR2 from the germline V gene are SEHNR and FQNEAQ (reference sequence). V was cut by 5 bases and J by 10 bases, with 18 bases left in between. The CDR3 DNA is TGTGCCAGCAGCCCCCCTTTAGGGAGGCAATCACCCCTCCACTTT. Its protein product is CASSPPLGRQSPLHF.

The V gene is TRBV3-1 (or the pseudogene TRBV3-2), the J gene TRBJ2-1, with 11 nucleotides matching TRBD2. The CDR3 runs to 14 residues. Germline CDR1 is LGHDT and CDR2 is YNNKEL (reference sequence). The V and J ends lost 7 bases and 5 bases, in that order; junction bases with no gene match: 4. Here the CDR3 DNA reads TGTGCCAGCACTCGACTAGCGGGGAACAATGAGCAGTTCTTC. Encoded protein: CASTRLAGNNEQFF.